This passage covers 5 T cell receptor beta chains from one sample sequenced in a study of blood T cells in healthy people across ages. A second PCR of roughly 7 to 11 cycles used a sample-barcoded 5' primer and a J-beta primer mix. From the 5' RACE reads, TCRdb called clonotypes with MiXCR, one entry per CDR3 protein. This table holds 910,000 or so distinct CDR3 sequences, roughly 51% found once. Sequenced material: blood. These receptors all come from a woman aged 55-69 years in good health.

The J gene is TRBJ1-2, the V gene TRBV28, with a possible D match to TRBD1 (5 bases). The germline gives CDR1 MDHEN, CDR2 SYDVKM. Trimming shortened V by 6 bases and J by 9 bases, and 20 bases separated the two germline ends. This CDR3 contains 14 residues. The CDR3 coding sequence is TGTGCCAGCAGCTTGGCGGGGCGTCCGTCTAGCTACACCTTC. This gives the protein CASSLAGRPSSYTF.

This chain joins TRBV25-1 and TRBJ2-7, with TRBD2 matching 8 bases. After removal of 6 bases from V and 8 bases from J, the junction contained 15 bases not matched to a gene. The CDR3 is 15 residues long. Looked up from germline, CDR1 is MGHDK and CDR2 is SYGVNS. The DNA of the CDR3 is TGTGCCAGCAGCCCCCCCTCGGGGGGGCGTTACCAGCAGTACTTC. Residues: CASSPPSGGRYQQYF.

The CDR3 loop reads CASTDSGGQDEQYF. CDR3 DNA sequence: TGTGCCAGCACCGACTCAGGGGGTCAGGACGAGCAGTACTTC. This sequence joins TRBV6-5 and TRBJ2-4; TRBD1 matches at 7 bases. The better agreement between TRBJ2-7 and the DNA end casts doubt on the J call. The CDR3 consists of 14 residues. Germline lookup yields CDR1 MNHEY and CDR2 SVGAGI.

This clonotype was found a few times. The CDR3 protein is CATSRASGANYGYTF. The CDR3 bases are TGTGCCACCAGCAGAGCTTCAGGGGCTAACTATGGCTACACCTTC. The chain employs TRBV15 and TRBJ1-2, with a possible D match to TRBD1 (6 bases). The CDR3 contains 15 residues. The V end was cut by 1 base, the J end by 0 bases, with 9 bases between. Germline values: CDR1 LNHNV, CDR2 YYDKDF (reference sequence).

This clonotype was detected a few times. The rearrangement links TRBV6-2 or TRBV6-3 to TRBJ1-5; D might be TRBD1 (5 bases). There are 12 residues in the CDR3. CDR1 MNHEY and CDR2 SVGEGT come from the germline V gene. V dropped 10 bases and J dropped 1 base, with 8 bases sitting between them. The chain's CDR3 is CATRDSNQPQHF. CDR3 coding DNA: TGTGCCACCCGGGACAGCAATCAGCCCCAGCATTTT.